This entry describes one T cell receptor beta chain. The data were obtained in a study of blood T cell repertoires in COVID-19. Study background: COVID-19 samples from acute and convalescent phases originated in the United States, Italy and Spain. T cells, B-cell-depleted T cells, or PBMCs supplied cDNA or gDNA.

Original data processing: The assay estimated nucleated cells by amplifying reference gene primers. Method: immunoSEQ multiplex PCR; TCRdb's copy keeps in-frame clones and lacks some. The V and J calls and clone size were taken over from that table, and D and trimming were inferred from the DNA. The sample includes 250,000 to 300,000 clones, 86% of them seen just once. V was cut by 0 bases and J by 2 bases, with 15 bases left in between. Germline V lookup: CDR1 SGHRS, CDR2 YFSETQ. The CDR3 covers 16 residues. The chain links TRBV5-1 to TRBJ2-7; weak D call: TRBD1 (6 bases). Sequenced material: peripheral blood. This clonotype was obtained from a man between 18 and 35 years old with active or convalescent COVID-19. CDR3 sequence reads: CASSLATGLPAYEQYF. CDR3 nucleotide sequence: TGCGCCAGCAGCTTGGCAACAGGGCTACCTGCCTACGAGCAGTACTTC.